These 24 T cell receptor beta chains were sequenced from one sample in a study of OX40 agonist ivuxolimab in advanced cancers. The repertoire was sequenced with immunoSEQ multiplex PCR; TCRdb's copy has only in-frame clones and lacks some. The sample has some 58,000 clones, approximately 90% seen once. The sequenced sample was CD4+ or CD8+ T cells sorted from blood, obtained in a trial of the OX40 agonist ivuxolimab. The receptors stem from an adult with an advanced solid tumor such as melanoma, head and neck, liver or kidney cancer.

Only a few counts were recorded for this clone. The rearrangement joins TRBV4-2 to TRBJ1-5; 7 nucleotides line up with TRBD1. The CDR3 spans 14 residues. J lost 4 bases, V lost 4 bases, and 4 bases had no gene match. Germline CDR1 and CDR2: LGHNA and YNFKEQ. CDR3 in DNA: TGTGCCAGCAGCCCGACAGGGACTAATCAGCCCCAGCATTTT. Translated, it gives CASSPTGTNQPQHF.

The rearrangement joins TRBV5-4 to TRBJ2-1, with unresolved D. The length of the CDR3 is 13 residues. Trimming left V 2 bases short and J 5 bases short, with 8 bases between. CDR1 is SGHNT, CDR2 YYREEE, per germline (reference sequence). Written as DNA, the CDR3 is TGTGCCAGCAGCTTCTCACTGGACAATGAGCAGTTCTTC. This translates into CASSFSLDNEQFF.

V usage is TRBV5-1 and J usage is TRBJ1-2; D gene ambiguous. Germline CDR1 SGHRS, CDR2 YFSETQ. The CDR3 covers 14 residues. V lost 4 bases to trimming and J lost 2 bases, with 12 bases between them. CDR3 nucleotide sequence: TGCGCCAGCAGCGCCCGGGATCCAAACTATGGCTACACCTTC. Translated: CASSARDPNYGYTF.

V usage is TRBV6-6 and J usage is TRBJ2-7, with unresolved D. Trimming cost V 1 base and J 7 bases, with 17 bases left between them. Germline V CDR1 and CDR2: MNHNY, SVGAGI (reference sequence). The CDR3 is 15 residues long. DNA of the CDR3: TGTGCCAGCAGTTACTGGAACAGCGCCACTGAGGAGCAGTACTTC. This sequence encodes CASSYWNSATEEQYF.

This clone was observed a single time. The chain is built from TRBV25-1 and TRBJ2-7; D is ambiguous. The CDR3 runs 14 residues. V shed 3 bases and J shed 2 bases, with 11 bases lying between them. The germline gives CDR1 MGHDK, CDR2 SYGVNS. The DNA of the CDR3 is TGTGCCAGCAGTGAGAGGAACCGACCCTACGAGCAGTACTTC. Residues: CASSERNRPYEQYF.

V and J are TRBV29-1 and TRBJ2-5; 7 bases are a match to TRBD2. Germline loops: CDR1 SQVTM, CDR2 ANQGSEA. V lost 4 bases, J lost 4 bases, and 0 bases stayed unmatched. The CDR3 spans 11 residues. The CDR3 nucleotides read TGCAGCGTTGGGGAGGGAGAGACCCAGTACTTC. Its protein product is CSVGEGETQYF.

This rearrangement joins TRBV9 to TRBJ2-7, with D tentatively TRBD2 (6 bases). The CDR3 loop spans 16 amino acids. In germline, CDR1 is SGDLS, CDR2 YYNGEE. Trimming took off 0 bases at V and 2 bases at J, with 15 bases between the two ends. The CDR3 here is CASSVGPGEPPYEQYF. The CDR3 DNA is TGTGCCAGCAGCGTAGGTCCGGGGGAGCCTCCCTACGAGCAGTACTTC.

The chain has TRBV5-8 and TRBJ2-7; D might be TRBD1 (6 bases). Trimming took 2 bases from V and 3 from J, leaving 12 bases between them. The germline gives CDR1 SGHTS, CDR2 YDEGEE. CDR3 length: 14 residues. The CDR3 protein is CASSLRTANYEQYF. DNA for the CDR3: TGTGCCAGCAGCTTAAGGACAGCGAACTACGAGCAGTACTTC. Supplemented by reference TRBV5-8 and TRBJ2-7, the full variable domain reads EAGVTQSPTHLIKTRGQQATLRCSPISGHTSVYWYQQALGLGLQFLLWYDEGEERNRGNFPPRFSGRQFPNYSSELNVNALELEDSALYLCASSLRTANYEQYFGPGTRLTVT.

The chain is built from TRBV27 and TRBJ1-6; the D is unclear. CDR3 length: 15 amino acids. CDR1 is MNHEY and CDR2 is SMNVEV in the germline V gene (reference sequence). V lost 1 base to trimming and J lost 8 bases, with 12 bases between them. The CDR3: CASSLFAEMDSPLHF. The CDR3 DNA follows: TGTGCCAGCAGTTTATTTGCCGAAATGGATTCACCCCTCCACTTT.

V usage is TRBV5-4 and J usage is TRBJ1-5, with TRBD1 as a possible D gene (5 bases). The germline V gene has CDR1 SGHNT and CDR2 YYREEE (reference sequence). CDR3 length: 14 amino acids. Trimming shortened V by 4 bases and J by 7 bases, and 15 bases separated the two germline ends. This CDR3 reads CASSADTSGQPQHF. DNA of the CDR3: TGTGCCAGCAGCGCGGATACCTCAGGGCAGCCCCAGCATTTT.

The chain links TRBV9 to TRBJ2-3; maybe TRBD2 (5 bases). The CDR3 totals 16 residues. Germline V gene sequence: CDR1 SGDLS, CDR2 YYNGEE. Trimming cost V 0 bases and J 1 base, with 12 bases left between them. The CDR3 DNA is TGTGCCAGCAGCGTAGGGGCCAGCGGAGGCACAGATACGCAGTATTTT. It yields the protein CASSVGASGGTDTQYF.

The chain joins TRBV4-2 to TRBJ2-2; TRBD2 matches 8 bases. The V gene end was trimmed by 3 bases and the J gene end by 6 bases; junction bases not matched to a gene: 9. The CDR3 is 16 amino acids. CDR1 is LGHNA and CDR2 is YNFKEQ in the germline V gene. CDR3 amino acids: CASSQGAGEAAGELFF. The CDR3 DNA is TGTGCCAGCAGCCAGGGAGCGGGAGAAGCCGCCGGGGAGCTGTTTTTT.

This clone showed up just once. The chain combines TRBV19 with TRBJ1-1, with a possible D match to TRBD1 (6 bases). Germline V lookup: CDR1 LNHDA, CDR2 SQIVND (reference sequence). The V and J ends lost 4 bases and 7 bases respectively, with 10 bases between them. The CDR3 length is 12 residues. This CDR3 reads CASSTQGNEAFF. The CDR3 nucleotides are TGTGCCAGTAGTACCCAGGGGAATGAAGCTTTCTTT.

The CDR3 loop reads CASSLRGGRGNTIYF. The DNA of the CDR3 is TGTGCCAGCAGTTTACGGGGAGGGCGCGGAAACACCATATATTTT. The J gene is TRBJ1-3, the V gene TRBV28; the D is unclear. The germline V gene encodes CDR1 MDHEN and CDR2 SYDVKM. The ends were cut back, 2 bases at V and 4 bases at J, with 12 bases in the middle. The CDR3 length is 15 residues.

The chain recombines TRBV19 with TRBJ1-5; 11 bases map to TRBD1. The CDR3 has 14 residues. The germline gives CDR1 LNHDA, CDR2 SQIVND (reference sequence). V trimming: 9 bases; J trimming: 4 bases; junction bases outside the gene matches: 5. The CDR3 loop reads CARGGTGGNQPQHF. Written as DNA, the CDR3 is TGTGCCAGGGGGGGGACAGGGGGGAATCAGCCCCAGCATTTT.

The chain combines TRBV11-2 with TRBJ1-1; maybe TRBD1 (6 bases). The CDR3 is 13 residues long. Germline V gives CDR1 SGHAT, CDR2 FQNNGV. Trimming cost V 1 base and J 11 bases, with 14 bases left between them. Written as DNA, the CDR3 is TGTGCCAGCAGCTTAGTGGGGGGGCGCGAGGCTTTCTTT. Protein product: CASSLVGGREAFF.

The chain is built from TRBV6-1 and TRBJ2-5, with TRBD1 matching over 10 bases. The CDR3 spans 15 residues. J gave up 3 bases and V 4 bases, and 5 bases lay outside the gene matches. CDR1 and CDR2 (germline): MNHNS, SASEGT. The CDR3 bases are TGTGCCAGCAGTGGGGTAGGACAGGGGGAAGAGACCCAGTACTTC. Translation gives CASSGVGQGEETQYF.

V usage is TRBV30 and J usage is TRBJ1-1, with D possibly matching TRBD1 (6 bases). The CDR3 runs 13 residues. With 5 bases removed from V and 1 base from J, the gap between germline ends came to 11 bases. The germline V gene has CDR1 GTSNPN and CDR2 SVGIG (reference sequence). In DNA, the CDR3 is TGTGCCTGGGGTAGGACAGAGAACACTGAAGCTTTCTTT. Protein sequence: CAWGRTENTEAFF.

The CDR3 region has the DNA TGTGCCACCAGCAGAGGTCAGGGTGGGGAGACCCAGTACTTC. Its translation: CATSRGQGGETQYF. The chain has TRBV15 and TRBJ2-5; TRBD1 might be the D (5 bases). Germline V CDR1 and CDR2: LNHNV, YYDKDF (reference sequence). V lost 1 base and J lost 5, with 11 bases in between. The CDR3 sequence is 14 residues long.

The sample holds one count of this clone. The V gene is TRBV10-3, the J gene TRBJ2-1; D gene ambiguous. From germline, CDR1 is ENHRY and CDR2 SYGVKD. CDR3 length equals 12 residues. Trimming left V 0 bases short and J 10 bases short, with 7 bases between. CDR3 in amino acids: CAISESLAEQFF. As DNA, the CDR3 is TGTGCCATCAGTGAGTCTTTGGCAGAGCAGTTCTTC.

The chain combines TRBV6-1 with TRBJ1-2; 9 nucleotides match TRBD1. CDR1 MNHNS and CDR2 SASEGT come from the germline V gene. V trimming: 4 bases; J trimming: 3 bases; junction bases outside the gene matches: 6. The CDR3 totals 15 residues. This CDR3 is CASSVLRTGDYGYTF. In DNA form, the CDR3 reads TGTGCCAGCAGTGTTCTAAGGACAGGGGACTATGGCTACACCTTC.

The genes are TRBV7-3 and TRBJ2-1; tentatively, D is TRBD2 (5 bases). The V end lost 3 bases, the J end lost 8 bases, and 8 bases lay between the germline ends. This CDR3 is built from 12 residues. Germline loops: CDR1 SGHTA, CDR2 FQGTGA. DNA of the CDR3: TGTGCCAGCAGCTTCGGACTTCATGAGCAGTTCTTC. Translating gives CASSFGLHEQFF.

The genes are TRBV5-1 and TRBJ2-1, with a possible D match to TRBD1 (5 bases). Trimming left V 4 bases short and J 10 bases short, with 15 bases between. CDR1 and CDR2 (germline): SGHRS, YFSETQ. The CDR3 has 13 amino acids. DNA for the CDR3: TGCGCCAGCAGCCACGACAGCCTCAGGGAGCAGTTCTTC. Translated, it gives CASSHDSLREQFF. The whole variable domain, remainder taken from reference TRBV5-1 and TRBJ2-1, is KAGVTQTPRYLIKTRGQQVTLSCSPISGHRSVSWYQQTPGQGLQFLFEYFSETQRNKGNFPGRFSGRQFSNSRSEMNVSTLELGDSALYLCASSHDSLREQFFGPGTRLTVL.

This clone has only one observation. CDR3 sequence reads: CASSYSSHEQYF. The CDR3 coding sequence is TGTGCCAGCAGTTACTCTTCCCACGAGCAGTACTTC. The chain carries TRBV6-5 and TRBJ2-7; no firm D call. The CDR3 is 12 residues long. The germline V gene encodes CDR1 MNHEY and CDR2 SVGAGI. The ends were cut back, 0 bases at V and 5 bases at J, with 5 bases in the middle.